This TCR beta chain emerged from a study of CD4+ T cells in melanoma. General study findings and limits: Neoantigen-specific CD4+ T cells in melanoma reportedly had diverse differentiation states.

As for this clone: Antigen: not known.

Clones were read by immunoSEQ multiplex PCR, and TCRdb kept only the in-frame ones, dropping some. Of 3,500 to 4,500 clones listed, roughly 72% were seen once; the top ten hold approximately 12%. The material sequenced was tumor tissue. The receptor comes from a human donor with melanoma.

The DNA for the CDR3 is TGTGCCAGCAGCCAACGAGGGGCCAACGTCCTGACTTTC. This translates into CASSQRGANVLTF. This chain uses TRBV16 with TRBJ2-6; D gene ambiguous. This CDR3 is 13 amino acids long. V dropped 2 bases and J dropped 4 bases, with 3 bases sitting between them. CDR1 is KGHSY, CDR2 FQNENV, per germline.